A selection of T cell receptor beta chains follows, all from one sample in a study of blood T cells in healthy people across ages. TCRdb re-analysed the 5' RACE reads in MiXCR, keeping a single row per CDR3 protein. The table has about 650,000 distinct CDR3 sequences, around 32% seen once. The material sequenced was blood. These receptors all come from a woman of 80 years or more in good health. The CDR3 runs from the conserved cysteine through the conserved F or W. Each record gives: V gene, clone size, D gene, J gene, CDR3 DNA, CDR3 protein. D genes are given only for firm matches. The listing skips clone size in some rows; elsewhere it reads once, few, many or a size class.

V gene: TRBV20-1
clone size: .
D gene: .
J gene: TRBJ2-5
CDR3 DNA: TGCAGTGCGCACGGACGTGAAGAGACCCAGTACTTC
CDR3 protein: CSAHGREETQYF

V gene: TRBV6-6
clone size: many
D gene: .
J gene: TRBJ2-7
CDR3 DNA: TGTGCCAGCAGTGCCCCAGGACAAGGGCAGTACTTC
CDR3 protein: CASSAPGQGQYF

V gene: TRBV20-1
clone size: many
D gene: .
J gene: TRBJ2-6
CDR3 DNA: TGCAGTGCTAGAGACTTCTCTGGGGCCAACGTCCTGACTTTC
CDR3 protein: CSARDFSGANVLTF

V gene: TRBV7-8
clone size: many
D gene: .
J gene: TRBJ2-6
CDR3 DNA: TGTGCCAGCAGCCTTAGGGGAATTCTCTCTGGGGCCAACGTCCTGACTTTC
CDR3 protein: CASSLRGILSGANVLTF

V gene: TRBV7-8
clone size: many
D gene: .
J gene: TRBJ2-3
CDR3 DNA: TGTGCCAGCAGCTTAGGGGTCACAGGGAGCGCAGATACGCAGTATTTT
CDR3 protein: CASSLGVTGSADTQYF

V gene: TRBV5-1
clone size: many
D gene: .
J gene: TRBJ1-2
CDR3 DNA: TGCGCCAGCAGCTTGGCCGGGACACCTAACTATGGCTACACCTTC
CDR3 protein: CASSLAGTPNYGYTF

V gene: TRBV20-1
clone size: many
D gene: .
J gene: TRBJ2-5
CDR3 DNA: TGCAGTGCCGTGGGTTGGACAGCGCAAGAGACCCAGTACTTC
CDR3 protein: CSAVGWTAQETQYF

V gene: TRBV7-7
clone size: few
D gene: .
J gene: TRBJ1-2
CDR3 DNA: TGTGCTAGCAGCTTAGTCACCAGGGACAACTATGGCTACACCTTC
CDR3 protein: CASSLVTRDNYGYTF

V gene: TRBV28
clone size: many
D gene: TRBD1
J gene: TRBJ1-5
CDR3 DNA: TGTGCCAGCACCCGGGACAGGCCGAATAGCAATCAGCCCCAGCATTTT
CDR3 protein: CASTRDRPNSNQPQHF

V gene: TRBV9
clone size: many
D gene: TRBD2
J gene: TRBJ2-1
CDR3 DNA: TGTGCCAGCAGCGTAGACAGCGGGGGGGCTTCTGGGAGGGGTGAGCAGTTCTTC
CDR3 protein: CASSVDSGGASGRGEQFF

V gene: TRBV2
clone size: .
D gene: .
J gene: TRBJ2-7
CDR3 DNA: TGTGCCTGTGGTGTAGGCTCCTACGAGCAGTACTTC
CDR3 protein: CACGVGSYEQYF

V gene: TRBV29-1
clone size: .
D gene: TRBD1
J gene: TRBJ1-2
CDR3 DNA: TGCAGCATTAAGGGGGCAGTTAAGGGCTACACCTTC
CDR3 protein: CSIKGAVKGYTF

V gene: TRBV5-1
clone size: .
D gene: TRBD2
J gene: TRBJ2-7
CDR3 DNA: TGCGCCAGCAGCCAAGGACTAGCGGGAGGGCCCCGAACCTACGAGCAGTACTTC
CDR3 protein: CASSQGLAGGPRTYEQYF

V gene: TRBV27
clone size: .
D gene: .
J gene: TRBJ2-2
CDR3 DNA: TGTGTCAGCAGTTTATCTGGCTCCGGGGAGCTGTTTTTT
CDR3 protein: CVSSLSGSGELFF

V gene: TRBV6-1
clone size: few
D gene: .
J gene: TRBJ2-2
CDR3 DNA: TGTGCCAGCAGTGAAGCGCTCTGGCGAACACCGGGGGAGCTGTTTTTT
CDR3 protein: CASSEALWRTPGELFF

V gene: TRBV20-1
clone size: many
D gene: .
J gene: TRBJ1-6
CDR3 DNA: TGCAGTGCTGCTCCAGGGGTTAATTCACCCCTCCACTTT
CDR3 protein: CSAAPGVNSPLHF

V gene: TRBV7-2
clone size: many
D gene: .
J gene: TRBJ2-5
CDR3 DNA: TGTGCCAGCAGCCCTTCCCGACAGCAAGAGACCCAGTACTTC
CDR3 protein: CASSPSRQQETQYF

V gene: TRBV6-1
clone size: few
D gene: .
J gene: TRBJ1-1
CDR3 DNA: TGTGCCAGCAGTGATTTTGGACAGCCGGGCACTGAAGCTTTCTTT
CDR3 protein: CASSDFGQPGTEAFF

V gene: TRBV30
clone size: .
D gene: TRBD1
J gene: TRBJ2-4
CDR3 DNA: TGTGCCTGGAGTCGGGGACAGGGGTCGGGGGAGCAGTACTTC
CDR3 protein: CAWSRGQGSGEQYF

V gene: TRBV2
clone size: .
D gene: TRBD1
J gene: TRBJ2-7
CDR3 DNA: TGTGCCAGCACTTCGACAGGGGGTTATTCCTACGAGCAGTACTTC
CDR3 protein: CASTSTGGYSYEQYF

V gene: TRBV7-9
clone size: .
D gene: .
J gene: TRBJ2-4
CDR3 DNA: TGTGCCAGCAGCTTAATCCTGGACACTAAAGCCAAAAACATTCAGTACTTC
CDR3 protein: CASSLILDTKAKNIQYF

V gene: TRBV7-2
clone size: many
D gene: TRBD2
J gene: TRBJ2-6
CDR3 DNA: TGTGCCAGCAGCTCCGCCGGGACTAGCGGGGGTCGGTCTGGGGCCAACGTCCTGACTTTC
CDR3 protein: CASSSAGTSGGRSGANVLTF